The clone carrying this T cell receptor (beta chain) was picked up many times. The antigen remains unidentified. TCRbeta library preparation incorporated unique molecular identifiers. Each CDR3 protein is one row after TCRdb ran MiXCR on the PCR reads. The sample holds 670,000 or so distinct CDR3 sequences, approximately 14% seen once. These data are taken from a study of T-cell reconstitution after alpha-beta-depleted transplantation in children. General study points: Newly made T cells mostly supplied T-cell counts and diversity one year after transplant.

This CDR3 has 13 amino acids. With 4 bases removed from V and 5 bases from J, the gap between germline ends came to 14 bases. From germline, CDR1 is SQVTM and CDR2 ANQGSEA. The rearrangement uses TRBV29-1 and TRBJ2-5; D ambiguous. The source material was PBMCs, sampled before TCRalphabeta/CD19-depleted stem cell transplant. This TCR was sampled from a girl under 10 years old with congenital amegakaryocytic thrombocytopenia, due to receive a stem cell transplant. This CDR3 is CSVGPRASETQYF. In nucleotides, the CDR3 is TGCAGCGTTGGTCCTCGGGCCTCTGAGACCCAGTACTTC.